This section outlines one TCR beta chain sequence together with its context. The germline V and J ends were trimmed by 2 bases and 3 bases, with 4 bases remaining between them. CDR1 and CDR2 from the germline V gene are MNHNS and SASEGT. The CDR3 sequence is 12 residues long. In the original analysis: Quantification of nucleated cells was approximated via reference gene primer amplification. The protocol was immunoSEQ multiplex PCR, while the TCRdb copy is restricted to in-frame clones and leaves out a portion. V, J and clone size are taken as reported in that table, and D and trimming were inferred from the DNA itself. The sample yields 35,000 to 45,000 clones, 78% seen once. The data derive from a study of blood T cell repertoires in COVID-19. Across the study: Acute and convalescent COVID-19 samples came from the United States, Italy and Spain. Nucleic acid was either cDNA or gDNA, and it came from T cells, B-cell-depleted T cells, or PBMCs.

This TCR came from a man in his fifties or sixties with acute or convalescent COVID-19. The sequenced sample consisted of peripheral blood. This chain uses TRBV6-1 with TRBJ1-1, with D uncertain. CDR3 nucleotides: TGTGCCAGCAGTGAATACTACACTGAAGCTTTCTTT. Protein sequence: CASSEYYTEAFF.